This T cell receptor beta chain was found in a study of response to subunit inactivated influenza vaccine. Whole-study results and caveats: Researchers suggested that each seasonal influenza vaccination recruits few new T cells.

This clonotype was recorded a few times. Its antigen is not known. Germline CDR1 SQVTM, CDR2 ANQGSEA. V was trimmed by 6 bases and J by 3 bases, leaving 18 bases between them. This CDR3 comprises 14 residues. Using its own MiXCR run on the RT-PCR reads, TCRdb lists one record per CDR3 protein. In the table there are some 800,000 distinct CDR3 sequences, approximately 22% of which are singletons. This receptor was identified in a man aged 50 to 59 who received an inactivated influenza vaccine. J is TRBJ2-7 and V is TRBV29-1; D is perhaps TRBD2 (6 bases). The source was PBMCs from blood, collected around 5 days after vaccination. The DNA of the CDR3 is TGCAGCGTCCCCCGGTCTGAGGGAGGCTACGAGCAGTACTTC. Amino acid sequence: CSVPRSEGGYEQYF.